One and the same sample provided the 13 T cell receptor beta chains below, sequenced in a study of T cell changes during pregnancy in multiple sclerosis. Here immunoSEQ multiplex PCR was the method, and the copy in TCRdb shows in-frame clones only, minus some. The sample lists about 64,000 clones; around nine tenths were seen once. Sequencing used peripheral blood, obtained in the second trimester of pregnancy. The receptors here all came from a female donor with multiple sclerosis, enrolled in a pregnancy study.

The chain recombines TRBV4-1 with TRBJ2-5; 9 nucleotides align to TRBD1. This CDR3 is built from 15 residues. CDR1 is MGHRA, CDR2 YSYEKL, per germline. The junction had 5 bases not matched to a gene; V was cut back by 3 bases and J by 3 bases. This CDR3 reads CASSQGTGFEETQYF. CDR3 nucleotides: TGCGCCAGCAGCCAGGGGACAGGGTTTGAAGAGACCCAGTACTTC.

This clone appeared a single time. J is TRBJ2-5 and V is TRBV27, with 11 bases fitting TRBD2. The CDR3 sequence is 17 residues long. CDR1 and CDR2 (germline): MNHEY, SMNVEV (reference sequence). V lost 6 bases and J lost 1; bases outside the gene matches: 10. CDR3 DNA sequence: TGTGCCAGCAGACCGCCCGCCGGGACTAGCGGCCAAGAGACCCAGTACTTC. This encodes CASRPPAGTSGQETQYF.

About this clone: Other DNA sequences in the sample encode the same CDR3. This sequence joins TRBV18 and TRBJ2-3; TRBD2 matches at 11 bases. CDR3 length equals 16 residues. J gave up 0 bases and V 3 bases, and 2 bases lay outside the gene matches. The germline V gene has CDR1 KGHSH and CDR2 LQKENI. The CDR3 nucleotides are TGTGCCAGCTCACCCAGACTAGCGGGAAGCACAGATACGCAGTATTTT. Translated: CASSPRLAGSTDTQYF.

This clone was observed a single time. The V call is TRBV4-3, the J call TRBJ2-7; 11 bases are a match to TRBD2. Germline assignment: CDR1 LGHNA and CDR2 YSLEER. The CDR3 sequence is 15 residues long. V lost 3 bases and J lost 5; bases outside the gene matches: 6. The CDR3 nucleotides are TGCGCCAGCAGCCAGGGGACTAGCGGTAGGGACGAGCAGTACTTC. This translates into CASSQGTSGRDEQYF.

DNA for the CDR3: TGTGCCAGTAGCTCGAGGACTAGCGGGAGCGAGACCCAGTACTTC. This sequence encodes CASSSRTSGSETQYF. The chain is built from TRBV19 and TRBJ2-5, with TRBD2 identical over 13 bases. V lost 6 bases to trimming and J lost 5 bases; unmatched junction nucleotides: 6. Looked up from germline, CDR1 is LNHDA and CDR2 is SQIVND (reference sequence). CDR3 length: 15 amino acids.

This rearrangement joins TRBV10-2 to TRBJ2-6; 7 bases align to TRBD1. Per the germline V gene, CDR1 is WSHSY and CDR2 is SAAADI. CDR3 size: 16 residues. After removal of 6 bases from V and 4 bases from J, the junction contained 9 bases not matched to a gene. As DNA, the CDR3 is TGCGCCAGCAGGGAGACAGGGACGAGAGGGGCCAACGTCCTGACTTTC. Protein sequence: CASRETGTRGANVLTF.

This chain connects TRBV10-2 to TRBJ1-2; 10 bases are a match to TRBD1. The trim removed 6 bases at V and 6 bases at J, leaving 4 bases unmatched. Germline CDR1 reads WSHSY; CDR2 reads SAAADI. CDR3 length: 13 residues. The CDR3 spells CASRPTGGDGYTF. CDR3 DNA: TGCGCCAGCAGACCGACAGGGGGCGATGGCTACACCTTC.

The chain uses TRBV10-1 and TRBJ2-3; TRBD2 matches at 7 bases. Germline V gene lookup returns CDR1 WNHNN and CDR2 SYGVQD (reference sequence). The CDR3 totals 14 residues. V lost 4 bases, J lost 2 bases, and 3 bases stayed unmatched. CDR3 coding DNA: TGCGCCAGCAGTGGAAGCGGGAACACAGATACGCAGTATTTT. It translates to CASSGSGNTDTQYF.

The gene calls are TRBV11-2 and TRBJ2-7, with 9 positions matching TRBD1. Unmatched junction bases numbered 10, after V lost 5 bases and J lost 5 bases. CDR3 length: 15 amino acids. The V gene's germline CDR1 is SGHAT and CDR2 FQNNGV. As DNA, the CDR3 is TGTGCCAGCAGCCCTACCGGGACAGGGATCCACGAGCAGTACTTC. It specifies CASSPTGTGIHEQYF.

The chain links TRBV30 to TRBJ2-7, with 7 bases fitting TRBD1. Germline CDR1 GTSNPN, CDR2 SVGIG (reference sequence). Trimming at V came to 1 base and at J to 2 bases, leaving 5 bases not matched to a gene. The CDR3 consists of 14 residues. The CDR3 here is CAWSEQGSTYEQYF. The CDR3 DNA reads as TGTGCCTGGAGTGAACAGGGGAGCACCTACGAGCAGTACTTC.

The rearrangement links TRBV11-2 to TRBJ2-7; D is possibly TRBD2 (5 bases). The V gene lost 2 bases and the J gene lost 3 bases, with 14 bases spanning the gap. The CDR3 is 15 amino acids. Per germline, CDR1 SGHAT and CDR2 FQNNGV. The CDR3 region has the DNA TGTGCCAGCAGCTTATTAACGGGAATTAACTACGAGCAGTACTTC. Amino acids: CASSLLTGINYEQYF.

This sequence joins TRBV27 and TRBJ2-7; D gene unclear. The V end lost 5 bases, the J end lost 0 bases, and 8 bases lay between the germline ends. Germline assignment: CDR1 MNHEY and CDR2 SMNVEV (reference sequence). The CDR3 is 13 amino acids. Here the CDR3 reads CASSPLSSYEQYF. CDR3 coding DNA: TGTGCCAGCAGTCCACTAAGCTCCTACGAGCAGTACTTC.

The chain links TRBV19 to TRBJ2-2, with 7 positions matching TRBD2. The CDR3 totals 15 residues. The junction had 11 bases not matched to a gene; V was cut back by 6 bases and J by 7 bases. CDR1 LNHDA and CDR2 SQIVND come from the germline V gene (reference sequence). The CDR3 DNA sequence: TGTGCCAGTAGGGACGCGGGAGAGTTCGGCGGGGAGCTGTTTTTT. The encoded protein is CASRDAGEFGGELFF.